One and the same sample provided the 15 T cell receptor beta chains below, sequenced in a study of prognosis after radiotherapy for stage I lung cancer. With two-round multiplex PCR, TCR beta CDR3 sequences were amplified from genomic DNA. It was primers specific to each TRBV and TRBJ gene that first-round PCR used. TCRdb called the multiplex PCR reads again in MiXCR, with one record for every CDR3 protein. The data contain about 16,000 distinct CDR3 sequences, approximately 44% of them singletons. The starting material was PBMCs, obtained before or after stereotactic body radiation therapy (not recorded which). The receptors shown here come from a donor older than 45 with non-small cell lung cancer.

The chain couples TRBV2 to TRBJ1-6, with D uncertain. Germline V gives CDR1 SNHLY, CDR2 FYNNEI. CDR3 length: 15 amino acids. Trimming cost V 4 bases and J 0 bases, with 7 bases left between them. The DNA of the CDR3 is TGTGCCAGCAGTGGGGAGAGCTCCTATAATTCACCCCTCCACTTT. This gives the protein CASSGESSYNSPLHF.

The chain employs TRBV28 and TRBJ2-3, with 10 bases that match TRBD2. Losses at the gene ends were 3 bases for V and 0 bases for J; bases not matched to a gene: 6. There are 17 residues in the CDR3. CDR1 is MDHEN, CDR2 SYDVKM, per germline. The DNA of the CDR3 is TGTGCCAGCAGTTTTGATACTAGCGGGATTAGCACAGATACGCAGTATTTT. Residues: CASSFDTSGISTDTQYF.

This clonotype counts as medium-sized. The chain joins TRBV6-1 to TRBJ2-1, with no clear D. Germline V gives CDR1 MNHNS, CDR2 SASEGT. The CDR3 extends over 14 amino acids. V lost 0 bases and J lost 3, with 6 bases in between. The CDR3 DNA sequence: TGTGCCAGCAGTGAAGCAGCCATCTACAATGAGCAGTTCTTC. Its protein is CASSEAAIYNEQFF.

Concerning this clonotype itself: With a far larger clone one base away, a read error is the likely cause. V is TRBV6-2 or TRBV6-3 and J is TRBJ2-6, with TRBD1 as a possible D gene (6 bases). The V end was cut by 6 bases, the J end by 0 bases, with 9 bases between. In germline, CDR1 is MNHEY, CDR2 SVGEGT. The length of the CDR3 is 15 residues. The CDR3: CASRDSFSGANVLTF. CDR3 sequence (DNA): TGTGCCAGCAGGGACAGTTTCTCTGGGGCCAACGTCCTGACTTTC.

This clonotype occurred many times. The chain recombines TRBV9 with TRBJ1-6; TRBD1 aligns across 11 bases. Germline lookup yields CDR1 SGDLS and CDR2 YYNGEE. The CDR3 extends over 15 amino acids. V trimming: 3 bases; J trimming: 11 bases; junction bases outside the gene matches: 7. DNA of the CDR3: TGTGCCAGCAGCGCCTCCGGACAGGGGGCGACACCCCTCCACTTT. Protein: CASSASGQGATPLHF.

This clonotype appeared many times. The chain joins TRBV29-1 to TRBJ2-1; D is undetermined. CDR1 SQVTM and CDR2 ANQGSEA come from the germline V gene. The CDR3 has 11 amino acids. With 8 bases removed from V and 3 bases from J, the gap between germline ends came to 8 bases. Written as DNA, the CDR3 is TGCAGCCTCGTCCACTACAATGAGCAGTTCTTC. Translating it yields CSLVHYNEQFF.

This clonotype has a count of ten or more. V is TRBV5-1 and J is TRBJ2-7; maybe TRBD1 (6 bases). CDR1 is SGHRS and CDR2 is YFSETQ in the germline V gene. This CDR3 has 12 amino acids. The germline V and J ends were trimmed by 6 bases and 3 bases, with 10 bases remaining between them. The CDR3 nucleotides read TGCGCCAGCAAATCAGGGGACTACGAGCAGTACTTC. It encodes CASKSGDYEQYF.

This clonotype occurred many times. This chain links TRBV20-1 with TRBJ1-1; maybe TRBD1 (5 bases). V gave up 0 bases and J gave up 2 bases, with 16 bases separating them. In germline, CDR1 is DFQATT, CDR2 SNEGSKA (reference sequence). This CDR3 region has 16 residues. CDR3: CSARDSWRGINTEAFF. The CDR3 DNA follows: TGCAGTGCTAGAGATTCTTGGAGGGGAATCAACACTGAAGCTTTCTTT.

This clonotype is labeled as medium-sized (0.01 to 0.1%). This chain uses TRBV12-3 or TRBV12-4 with TRBJ1-1; no firm D call. The CDR3 length is 15 residues. The V gene lost 10 bases and the J gene lost 4 bases, with 22 bases spanning the gap. For the CDR3, the DNA is TGTGCCATTAAAGACGGGCGTAGGTCCGTCACTGAAGCTTTCTTT. It encodes CAIKDGRRSVTEAFF.

Comments on this clonotype: This may be a read error, as it is one base from a much larger clone. The V gene is TRBV11-2, the J gene TRBJ2-5; 9 bases agree with TRBD1. This CDR3 spans 18 amino acids. V gave up 4 bases and J gave up 4 bases; unmatched junction bases: 16. CDR1 SGHAT and CDR2 FQNNGV come from the germline V gene. CDR3: CASSSTLDRGPRRETQYF. CDR3 DNA sequence: TGTGCCAGCAGCTCTACCCTGGACAGGGGCCCCCGTCGAGAGACCCAGTACTTC.

This clonotype has more than one count but fewer than ten. This chain links TRBV28 with TRBJ1-6; no reliable D call. The CDR3 is 13 residues long. Germline V gene sequence: CDR1 MDHEN, CDR2 SYDVKM. Between the trimmed V and J ends, which lost 2 bases and 6 bases, there was a span of 5 bases. The CDR3 nucleotides are TGTGCCAGCAGTTTAGTTAGTAATTCACCCCTCCACTTT. This translates into CASSLVSNSPLHF.

There are many counts of this clonotype. The J gene is TRBJ2-2, the V gene TRBV9; 10 bases are a match to TRBD2. The junction had 10 bases not matched to a gene; V was cut back by 0 bases and J by 5 bases. Germline CDR1 SGDLS, CDR2 YYNGEE. This CDR3 region has 18 residues. Written as DNA, the CDR3 is TGTGCCAGCAGCGTAGCGGCTAGCGGGAGCTCGTGGACCGGGGAGCTGTTTTTT. It translates to CASSVAASGSSWTGELFF.

The table lists this clonotype with many counts. This chain links TRBV12-3 or TRBV12-4 with TRBJ1-1; perhaps TRBD1 as D (5 bases). The CDR3 runs 16 residues. Trimming left V 8 bases short and J 3 bases short, with 22 bases between. This CDR3 is CASLPGGGRADTEAFF. The CDR3 nucleotides are TGTGCCAGCCTACCCGGGGGGGGGAGGGCGGACACTGAAGCTTTCTTT.

A remark on this clonotype: This sequence may be a read error, since a much larger clone differs from it by one base. V and J are TRBV5-5 and TRBJ1-1, with D unresolved. V was clipped by 0 bases and J by 4 bases, with 13 bases between them. Germline V lookup: CDR1 SGHKS, CDR2 YYEKEE (reference sequence). The CDR3 is 15 residues long. The CDR3 nucleotides are TGTGCCAGCAGCTTGGGGTCGGCAATGTGCACTGAAGCTTTCTTT. Residues: CASSLGSAMCTEAFF.

The genes are TRBV6-2 or TRBV6-3 and TRBJ2-7; D may be TRBD1 (6 bases). V gave up 7 bases and J gave up 2 bases, with 6 bases separating them. The CDR3 loop spans 11 amino acids. The germline gives CDR1 MNHEY, CDR2 SVGEGT. CDR3 sequence reads: CASTGAYEQYF. The CDR3 DNA follows: TGTGCCAGCACAGGGGCCTACGAGCAGTACTTC.